A single T cell receptor beta chain is shown here with its context. What it recognizes is unknown. The sample originates from a study of OX40 agonist ivuxolimab in advanced cancers. Study-wide context: The study enrolled dose-escalation patients with hepatocellular carcinoma, melanoma, renal cell or head and neck cancer.

Profiled with immunoSEQ multiplex PCR; TCRdb holds only in-frame clones, not every one. Of about 98,000 clones listed, around 85% are singletons. Study-wide points: CD8+ T cells showed, on average, more clonal expansion than CD4+ cells.

Anyone with autoimmune disease history or systemic immunosuppression was excluded. Sequencing was performed on CD4+ or CD8+ T cells sorted from blood, taken in a trial of the OX40 agonist ivuxolimab. The TCR sequence derives from an adult with an advanced solid tumor such as melanoma, head and neck, liver or kidney cancer.

CDR3 in DNA: TGTGCCAGCAGACGACTAGCGGGGGAGTTCTTC. Protein product: CASRRLAGEFF. The chain joins TRBV2 to TRBJ2-1; TRBD2 agrees at 12 bases. The germline CDR1 and CDR2 sequences are SNHLY and FYNNEI. Trimming at V came to 6 bases and at J to 14 bases, leaving 2 bases not matched to a gene. The CDR3 runs 11 residues.